The T cell receptor beta chain described here comes from a study of CD8+CD57+ T cells in acquired aplastic anemia. Across the whole study: On average, sorted CD4+ and CD8+ cells gave 3 to 3.5 ug of DNA.

Patients chosen for sequencing had CD8+CD57+ cells that had expanded, as shown by flow cytometry. There were no patients without severe acquired aplastic anemia. Patients had received no therapy at the time of blood sampling. A word on this clonotype: The antigen is unknown.

General study findings and limits: Comparison of patients with controls identified roughly 27 shared CD8+ CDR3 sequences.

Template material for TCR beta VDJ and CDR3 profiling consisted of genomic DNA. TCRdb used MiXCR to reprocess the reads, holding one entry per CDR3 protein. The sample lists some 170,000 distinct CDR3 sequences; 71% were seen once. The sequenced sample consisted of sorted CD4+, CD8+, or CD8+CD57+ T cells (not recorded which) from PBMCs. The TCR sequence derives from a human donor with aplastic anemia.

CDR3: CASRPGGGYEQYF. The CDR3 bases are TGTGCCAGCAGACCCGGGGGAGGCTACGAGCAGTACTTC. The chain recombines TRBV2 with TRBJ2-7; TRBD2 might be the D (6 bases). The CDR3 covers 13 residues. V was shortened by 6 bases and J by 3 bases, with 12 bases between the two germline ends. In germline, CDR1 is SNHLY, CDR2 FYNNEI.